The clone carrying this T cell receptor beta chain was observed a few times. Its antigen remains unknown. These data are taken from a study of T cells after yellow fever vaccination. Overall study findings and caveats: Sorted repertoires could include abundant contaminating clonotypes from bulk cells.

MiXCR, applied by TCRdb to the 5' RACE reads, yields one record per CDR3 protein. This table holds hundreds of thousands of distinct CDR3 sequences, roughly an eighth found once. Germline loops: CDR1 SGHDN, CDR2 FVKESK. The CDR3 covers 16 residues. V gave up 0 bases and J gave up 10 bases; unmatched junction bases: 8. This specimen consisted of PBMCs, obtained on the day of the yellow fever booster vaccination. The origin of this receptor is a man aged 25-40 years who received the YFV17D yellow fever vaccine. This chain uses TRBV14 with TRBJ2-3; 12 bases line up with TRBD2. CDR3 in amino acids: CASSQDARTSGDSQYF. The CDR3 DNA follows: TGTGCCAGCAGCCAAGACGCCCGGACTAGCGGGGATTCGCAGTATTTT. The complete variable domain, with remaining parts taken from reference TRBV14 and TRBJ2-3, reads EAGVTQFPSHSVIEKGQTVTLRCDPISGHDNLYWYRRVMGKEIKFLLHFVKESKQDESGMPNNRFLAERTGGTYSTLKVQPAELEDSGVYFCASSQDARTSGDSQYFGPGTRLTVL.